The rows below give T cell receptor beta chains drawn from one sample of a study of T cell responses to AZD1222 COVID-19 vaccine. Method: immunoSEQ multiplex PCR; TCRdb's copy keeps in-frame clones and lacks some. In the table there are approximately 110,000 clones, over 75% of which are singletons. The sample here was peripheral blood, taken on day 0 of AZD1222 vaccination. Source of these receptors: an adult in good health. Both conserved end residues are part of each CDR3. Each record gives: J gene, V gene, D gene, clone size, CDR3 protein, CDR3 DNA. A D gene is named only where the DNA matches it firmly. Size is stated for part of the rows, as once, few or many counts, or as a class when the clone is expanded.

TRBJ1-1	TRBV9	TRBD1	few	CASSAAGGFWNTEAFF	TGTGCCAGCAGCGCAGCAGGGGGGTTTTGGAACACTGAAGCTTTCTTT
TRBJ1-2	TRBV30	-	-	CAWSRQPYGYTF	TGTGCCTGGAGCCGACAACCCTATGGCTACACCTTC
TRBJ1-1	TRBV2	-	few	CASSVSPGLNTEAFF	TGTGCCAGCAGTGTTTCCCCGGGGTTAAACACTGAAGCTTTCTTT
TRBJ1-2	TRBV5-5	-	-	CASSPSSTNYGYTF	TGTGCCAGCAGCCCCTCTAGTACAAACTATGGCTACACCTTC
TRBJ1-2	TRBV19	TRBD1	-	CASSASTGTGDTFGYTF	TGTGCCAGTAGTGCCTCCACCGGGACAGGGGATACATTTGGCTACACCTTC
TRBJ1-2	TRBV5-6	-	-	CASSLQDGSPLYGYTF	TGTGCCAGCAGCTTGCAGGACGGGTCCCCTCTCTATGGCTACACCTTC
TRBJ1-2	TRBV30	-	-	CAWSPLAYYGYTF	TGTGCCTGGAGTCCCCTGGCTTACTATGGCTACACCTTC
TRBJ1-2	TRBV7-9	-	-	CASSSDSKGYTF	TGTGCCAGCAGCTCGGACTCAAAAGGCTACACCTTC
TRBJ2-7	TRBV10-2	-	-	CASQTDPYEQYF	TGCGCCAGCCAGACCGATCCCTACGAGCAGTACTTC
TRBJ1-6	TRBV19	-	-	CASSRAGTLHF	TGTGCCAGTAGTCGTGCAGGTACCCTCCACTTT
TRBJ1-6	TRBV2	-	-	CASSEAGQGNSPLHF	TGTGCCAGCAGTGAAGCGGGGCAGGGTAATTCACCCCTCCACTTT
TRBJ1-1	TRBV4-2	TRBD1	-	CASSQNDRVRSTEAFF	TGTGCCAGCAGCCAAAACGACAGGGTTAGGAGCACTGAAGCTTTCTTT
TRBJ1-3	TRBV7-9	-	-	CASSLDRSRSSGNTIYF	TGTGCCAGCAGCTTAGATAGGTCTCGCAGCTCTGGAAACACCATATATTTT
TRBJ2-7	TRBV7-9	-	-	CASSIGSNRDEQYF	TGTGCCAGCAGCATAGGCTCAAACAGAGACGAGCAGTACTTC
TRBJ1-2	TRBV6-4	-	-	CASSDPGYGYTF	TGTGCCAGCAGTGATCCGGGCTATGGCTACACCTTC